Sequencing of this TCR beta chain was carried out in a study of blood T cell repertoires in COVID-19. For the study at large: Whether acute or convalescent, the COVID-19 samples came from the United States, Italy and Spain. PBMCs, B-cell-depleted T cells, or T cells were the source of the cDNA or gDNA that made up the material.

Original methodology: By means of reference gene primer amplification, nucleated cell counts were estimated. The data were produced by immunoSEQ multiplex PCR, yet TCRdb's version contains in-frame clones alone and is incomplete. V and J calls and clone size are given by that table; D and trimming were obtained from the DNA. The sample holds over 130,000 clones, about 86% seen once. CDR3 length: 12 residues. V lost 0 bases and J 10 bases, leaving 5 bases between the germline ends. Germline assignment: CDR1 SGHTS and CDR2 YDEGEE. The source is a woman in her sixties with acute or convalescent COVID-19. Material: peripheral blood. V is TRBV5-8 and J is TRBJ1-6; D remains ambiguous. CDR3 sequence: CASSLVRSPLHF. In DNA form, the CDR3 reads TGTGCCAGCAGCTTGGTGCGGTCACCCCTCCACTTT.